This TCR beta chain originates from a study of blood T cell repertoires in COVID-19. As for the study in general: Spain, Italy and the United States supplied samples that represented acute and convalescent COVID-19. Sources were T cells, B-cell-depleted T cells, or PBMCs; the material itself was cDNA or gDNA.

Germline CDR1 and CDR2: MNHNS and SASEGT. V lost 2 bases to trimming and J lost 8 bases, with 15 bases between them. This CDR3 region has 15 residues. Per the authors' pipeline: Estimation of nucleated cell counts relied on the amplification of reference gene primers. Sequenced by immunoSEQ multiplex PCR; TCRdb stores in-frame clones only, minus some. V, J and clone size derive from that table, while D and trimming were established from the DNA sequence. The repertoire holds tens of thousands of clones, with roughly 80% as singletons. The clonotype was recovered from a human donor in a cohort sampled during active COVID-19. The sequenced sample was peripheral blood. The chain recombines TRBV6-1 with TRBJ1-4; D not resolved. This CDR3 is CASSEWAQPGEKLFF. The DNA of the CDR3 is TGTGCCAGCAGTGAATGGGCTCAACCGGGGGAAAAACTGTTTTTT.